Sequencing of this TCR beta chain was carried out in a study of PD-L1 blockade in urothelial cancer. Across the study: Prior chemotherapy regimens per patient numbered 0 to 3. At 6 weeks and at 3 weeks (second dose) after treatment start, blood was analyzed.

Time point indicated: peripheral blood 6 weeks after treatment start. Each patient's cancer was a locally advanced or metastatic urothelial carcinoma. Synthetic TCR analog templates were spiked into each PCR. TCRdb keeps only in-frame clones here, not all; method: immunoSEQ multiplex PCR. Counted here are some 110,000 clones, approximately 90% occurring once; the ten biggest clones make up 3% to 4.5%. V gave up 6 bases and J gave up 0 bases, with 8 bases separating them. The length of the CDR3 is 13 residues. Germline V gene lookup returns CDR1 SNHLY and CDR2 FYNNEI. The specimen was PBMCs, collected around atezolizumab (anti-PD-L1) treatment. This chain uses TRBV2 with TRBJ1-2; D not certain. This receptor was taken from a man in his 60s with urothelial cancer. DNA for the CDR3: TGTGCCAGCAGCCCGGGAGCTAACTATGGCTACACCTTC. Translation gives CASSPGANYGYTF.